This paragraph covers one TCR beta chain sequence. This sample is part of a study of cytomegalovirus exposure and HLA in healthy donors. Trimming stripped 0 bases from V and 11 bases from J, with 13 bases between. The CDR3 length is 13 residues. Germline V gene data show CDR1 as MNHEY and CDR2 as SVGAGI. In the PCR, 60 Vbeta and 13 Jbeta primers were used. The protocol was immunoSEQ multiplex PCR, while the TCRdb copy is restricted to in-frame clones and leaves out a portion. Here the sample spans 100,000 to 150,000 clones, more than 65% being singletons. This TCR derives from a woman aged 18-29 years in good health and CMV-seronegative. The sample taken for sequencing was PBMCs. This chain connects TRBV6-5 to TRBJ1-1; maybe TRBD1 (5 bases). This chain's CDR3 is CASSYSRAFWAFF. DNA of the CDR3: TGTGCCAGCAGTTACTCCAGGGCCTTTTGGGCTTTCTTT.